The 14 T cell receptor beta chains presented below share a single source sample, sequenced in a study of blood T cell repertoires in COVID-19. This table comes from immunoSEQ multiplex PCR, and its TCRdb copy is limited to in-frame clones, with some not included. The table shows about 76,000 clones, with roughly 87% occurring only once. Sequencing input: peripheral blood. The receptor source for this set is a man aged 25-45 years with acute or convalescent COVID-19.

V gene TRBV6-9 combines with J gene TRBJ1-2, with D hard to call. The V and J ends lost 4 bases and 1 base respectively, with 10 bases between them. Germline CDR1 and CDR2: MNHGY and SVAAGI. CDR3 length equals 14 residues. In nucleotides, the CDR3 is TGTGCCAGCAGTTCCCCGGAGTATAACTATGGCTACACCTTC. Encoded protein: CASSSPEYNYGYTF.

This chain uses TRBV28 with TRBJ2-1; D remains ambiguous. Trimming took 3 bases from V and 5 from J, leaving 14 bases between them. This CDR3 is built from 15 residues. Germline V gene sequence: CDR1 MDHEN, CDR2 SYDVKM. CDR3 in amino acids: CASSFPDFEDNEQFF. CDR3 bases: TGTGCCAGCAGTTTCCCTGACTTCGAGGACAATGAGCAGTTCTTC.

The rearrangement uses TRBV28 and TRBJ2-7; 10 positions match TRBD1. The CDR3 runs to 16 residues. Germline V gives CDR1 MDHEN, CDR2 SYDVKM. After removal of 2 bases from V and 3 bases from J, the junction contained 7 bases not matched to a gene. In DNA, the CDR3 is TGTGCCAGCAGTTTAGATCTCGGGACAGGGGACTACGAGCAGTACTTC. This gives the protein CASSLDLGTGDYEQYF.

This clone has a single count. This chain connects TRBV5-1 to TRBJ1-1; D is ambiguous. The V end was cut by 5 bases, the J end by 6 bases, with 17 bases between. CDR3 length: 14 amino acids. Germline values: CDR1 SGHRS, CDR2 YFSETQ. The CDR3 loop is CASRGEAGLAEAFF. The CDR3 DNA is TGCGCCAGCAGGGGTGAGGCGGGCTTGGCTGAAGCTTTCTTT.

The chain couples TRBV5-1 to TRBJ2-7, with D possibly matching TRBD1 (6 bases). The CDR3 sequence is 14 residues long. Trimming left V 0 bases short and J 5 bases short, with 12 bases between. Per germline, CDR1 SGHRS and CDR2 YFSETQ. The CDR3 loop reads CASSLAGVLNEQYF. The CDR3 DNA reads TGCGCCAGCAGCTTGGCAGGGGTTTTGAACGAGCAGTACTTC.

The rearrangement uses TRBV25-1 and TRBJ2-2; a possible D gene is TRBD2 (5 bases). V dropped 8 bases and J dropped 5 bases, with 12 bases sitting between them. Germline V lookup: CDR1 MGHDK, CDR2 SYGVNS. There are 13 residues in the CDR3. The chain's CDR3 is CASCGSGTGELFF. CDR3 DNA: TGTGCCAGCTGCGGGTCGGGTACCGGGGAGCTGTTTTTT.

The chain's CDR3 is CASRSMSSSYNEQFF. The DNA of the CDR3 is TGTGCCAGCAGGTCGATGTCGAGCTCCTACAATGAGCAGTTCTTC. The V call is TRBV6-5, the J call TRBJ2-1, with no clear D. CDR3 length: 15 residues. Trimming stripped 6 bases from V and 0 bases from J, with 12 bases between. Germline V lookup: CDR1 MNHEY, CDR2 SVGAGI.

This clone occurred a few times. The CDR3 loop reads CSVGGIRNTEAFF. The CDR3 DNA sequence: TGCAGCGTTGGAGGGATCAGGAACACTGAAGCTTTCTTT. The chain recombines TRBV29-1 with TRBJ1-1, with D unresolved. CDR1 and CDR2 (germline): SQVTM, ANQGSEA. This CDR3 is built from 13 residues. The V end was cut by 4 bases, the J end by 1 base, with 10 bases between.

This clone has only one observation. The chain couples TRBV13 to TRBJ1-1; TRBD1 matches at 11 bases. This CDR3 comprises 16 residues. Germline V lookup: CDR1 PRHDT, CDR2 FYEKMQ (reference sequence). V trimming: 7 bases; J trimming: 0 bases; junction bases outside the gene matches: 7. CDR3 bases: TGTGCCAGCAACCCAAGGACAGGGGGCGTGAACACTGAAGCTTTCTTT. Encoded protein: CASNPRTGGVNTEAFF.

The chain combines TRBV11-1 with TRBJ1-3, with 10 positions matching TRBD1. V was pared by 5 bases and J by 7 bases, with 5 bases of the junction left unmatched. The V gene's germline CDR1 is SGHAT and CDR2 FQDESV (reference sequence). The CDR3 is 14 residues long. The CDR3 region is CASSAPGQGNTIYF. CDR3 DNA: TGTGCCAGCAGCGCCCCGGGACAGGGGAACACCATATATTTT.

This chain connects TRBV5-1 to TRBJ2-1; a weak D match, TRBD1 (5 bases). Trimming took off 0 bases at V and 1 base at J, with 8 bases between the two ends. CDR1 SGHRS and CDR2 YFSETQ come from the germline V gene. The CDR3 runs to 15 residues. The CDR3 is CASSLDSGSYNEQFF. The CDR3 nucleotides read TGCGCCAGCAGCTTGGATTCAGGGTCCTACAATGAGCAGTTCTTC.

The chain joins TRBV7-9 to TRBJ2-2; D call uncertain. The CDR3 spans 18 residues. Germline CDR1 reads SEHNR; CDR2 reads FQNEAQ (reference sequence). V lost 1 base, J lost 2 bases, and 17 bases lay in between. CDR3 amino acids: CASSLGLRRRINTGELFF. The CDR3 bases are TGTGCCAGCAGCTTAGGGCTAAGGCGGCGGATAAACACCGGGGAGCTGTTTTTT.

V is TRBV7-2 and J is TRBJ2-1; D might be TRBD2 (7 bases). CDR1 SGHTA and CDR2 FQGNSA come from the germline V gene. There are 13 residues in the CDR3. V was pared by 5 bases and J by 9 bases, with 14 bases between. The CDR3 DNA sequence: TGTGCCAGCAGCCCCCGGGGGGCGGGTGAGCAGTTCTTC. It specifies CASSPRGAGEQFF.

As DNA, the CDR3 is TGCGCCAGCAGCCAGGAGCGGACTAGCGGCTACACAGATACGCAGTATTTT. Protein product: CASSQERTSGYTDTQYF. This rearrangement joins TRBV4-3 to TRBJ2-3; 10 bases are a match to TRBD2. The V segment lost 3 bases and the J segment 2 bases; nucleotides outside the gene matches: 8. Germline lookup yields CDR1 LGHNA and CDR2 YSLEER. The CDR3 covers 17 residues.